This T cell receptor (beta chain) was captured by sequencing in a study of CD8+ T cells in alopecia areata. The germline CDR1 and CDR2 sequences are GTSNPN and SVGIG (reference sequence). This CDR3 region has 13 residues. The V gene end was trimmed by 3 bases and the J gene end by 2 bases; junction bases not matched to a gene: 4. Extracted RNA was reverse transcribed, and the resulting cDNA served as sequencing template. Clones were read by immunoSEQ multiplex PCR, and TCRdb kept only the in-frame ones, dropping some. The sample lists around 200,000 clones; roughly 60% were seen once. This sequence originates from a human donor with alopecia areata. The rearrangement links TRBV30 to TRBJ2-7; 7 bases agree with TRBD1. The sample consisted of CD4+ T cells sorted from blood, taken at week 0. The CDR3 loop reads CAWSSGTAYEQYF. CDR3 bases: TGTGCCTGGAGCTCTGGGACAGCCTACGAGCAGTACTTC.